This entry lists 27 T cell receptor beta chains sequenced from one sample in a study of blood T cell repertoires in COVID-19 (dated by TCRdb to 2020 to 2021). The library was built by means of the immunoSEQ multiplex PCR assay. Drawn from immuneACCESS, this table holds only the in-frame rearrangements with V and J called that TCRdb kept. Clones are partly lost; checked studies trace under half to an unresolved V gene and leave the rest unexplained. This sample holds about 94,000 clones; around 87% were observed only once. The ten largest account for approximately 7.4% of the sample. The material sequenced was peripheral blood. All receptors derive from a human donor with acute or convalescent COVID-19. The donor label of this sample is uncertain.

V gene TRBV28 combines with J gene TRBJ1-2, with D possibly TRBD1 on 5 matching bases. Germline V gives CDR1 MDHEN, CDR2 SYDVKM. The CDR3 has 13 amino acids. V lost 7 bases, J lost 8 bases, and 17 bases lay in between. The CDR3 sequence is CASTPRGFSGYTF. CDR3 nucleotide sequence: TGTGCCAGCACTCCTAGGGGCTTCTCCGGCTACACCTTC.

The J gene is TRBJ1-2, the V gene TRBV9; TRBD1 matches 10 bases. Germline V gene sequence: CDR1 SGDLS, CDR2 YYNGEE. J lost 7 bases, V lost 3 bases, and 9 bases had no gene match. CDR3 length: 15 amino acids. The CDR3 sequence is CASSARDRGSLGYTF. The CDR3, as DNA: TGTGCCAGCAGCGCCAGGGACAGGGGATCCCTTGGCTACACCTTC. Using reference TRBV9 and TRBJ1-2 for the parts outside the CDR3, the full variable domain is DSGVTQTPKHLITATGQRVTLRCSPRSGDLSVYWYQQSLDQGLQFLIQYYNGEERAKGNILERFSAQQFPDLHSELNLSSLELGDSALYFCASSARDRGSLGYTFGSGTRLTVV.

This rearrangement joins TRBV14 to TRBJ2-1; TRBD1 is a possible D gene (6 bases). The length of the CDR3 is 15 residues. Trimming took 4 bases from V and 4 from J, leaving 14 bases between them. Looked up from germline, CDR1 is SGHDN and CDR2 is FVKESK. CDR3: CASSRDIGRYNEQFF. As DNA, the CDR3 is TGTGCCAGCAGCCGGGACATAGGCCGTTACAATGAGCAGTTCTTC. Filled out from reference TRBV14 and TRBJ2-1, the complete variable domain reads EAGVTQFPSHSVIEKGQTVTLRCDPISGHDNLYWYRRVMGKEIKFLLHFVKESKQDESGMPNNRFLAERTGGTYSTLKVQPAELEDSGVYFCASSRDIGRYNEQFFGPGTRLTVL.

The chain links TRBV5-8 to TRBJ1-5, with TRBD1 matching 11 bases. Germline loops: CDR1 SGHTS, CDR2 YDEGEE. The CDR3 spans 20 residues. With V trimmed by 1 base and J by 0 bases, 12 bases remained unmatched. CDR3 residues: CASSLTWTGGDLGSNQPQHF. Written as DNA, the CDR3 is TGTGCCAGCAGCTTGACCTGGACAGGGGGCGATTTGGGTAGCAATCAGCCCCAGCATTTT.

This chain connects TRBV6-5 to TRBJ1-3; 7 nucleotides agree with TRBD1. In germline, CDR1 is MNHEY, CDR2 SVGAGI. Losses at the gene ends were 5 bases for V and 0 bases for J; bases not matched to a gene: 4. This CDR3 comprises 15 residues. CDR3 in amino acids: CASSPGQHSGNTIYF. The CDR3 DNA reads as TGTGCCAGCAGTCCGGGACAGCACTCTGGAAACACCATATATTTT.

The chain is built from TRBV30 and TRBJ1-1, with 9 bases fitting TRBD1. Germline V gene sequence: CDR1 GTSNPN, CDR2 SVGIG (reference sequence). CDR3 size: 15 residues. V gave up 2 bases and J gave up 5 bases; unmatched junction bases: 9. CDR3 sequence: CAWSIQTGGRTEAFF. CDR3 bases: TGTGCCTGGAGTATCCAGACAGGGGGAAGAACTGAAGCTTTCTTT.

This chain uses TRBV5-1 with TRBJ2-7; D may be TRBD1 (5 bases). The CDR3 is made up of 15 amino acids. Germline V gives CDR1 SGHRS, CDR2 YFSETQ. V was clipped by 2 bases and J by 2 bases, with 14 bases between them. The chain's CDR3 is CASSLTLQGPYEQYF. The CDR3, as DNA: TGCGCCAGCAGCTTAACCCTCCAGGGCCCCTACGAGCAGTACTTC.

Written as DNA, the CDR3 is TGTGCCAGCAGCTTAGAGGCGGTCTACTCTGGAAACACCATATATTTT. Protein: CASSLEAVYSGNTIYF. The chain has TRBV11-1 and TRBJ1-3; D not certain. V lost 1 base to trimming and J lost 0 bases, with 10 bases between them. In germline, CDR1 is SGHAT, CDR2 FQDESV (reference sequence). This CDR3 contains 16 residues. Based on the CDR3 plus reference TRBV11-1 and TRBJ1-3, the full variable domain is EAEVAQSPRYKITEKSQAVAFWCDPISGHATLYWYRQILGQGPELLVQFQDESVVDDSQLPKDRFSAERLKGVDSTLKIQPAELGDSAMYLCASSLEAVYSGNTIYFGEGSWLTVV.

J is TRBJ2-7 and V is TRBV5-1; 8 bases are a match to TRBD1. Germline lookup yields CDR1 SGHRS and CDR2 YFSETQ. The CDR3 is 13 amino acids. Trimming cost V 3 bases and J 2 bases; bases outside gene matches: 1. This CDR3 is CASSSQGAYEQYF. The DNA for the CDR3 is TGCGCCAGCAGCTCACAGGGGGCCTACGAGCAGTACTTC.

The chain employs TRBV11-3 and TRBJ2-1; D might be TRBD1 (6 bases). The CDR3 totals 13 residues. The V gene's germline CDR1 is SGHNT and CDR2 YENEEA. V was clipped by 4 bases and J by 10 bases, with 14 bases between them. The CDR3 sequence is CASSSIDRLEQFF. For the CDR3, the DNA is TGTGCCAGCAGCTCTATCGACAGGCTAGAGCAGTTCTTC.

This clone showed up just once. J is TRBJ2-1 and V is TRBV18, with D perhaps TRBD2 (5 bases). Looked up from germline, CDR1 is KGHSH and CDR2 is LQKENI. The germline V and J ends were trimmed by 2 bases and 5 bases, with 10 bases remaining between them. The CDR3 sequence is 14 residues long. CDR3 coding DNA: TGTGCCAGCTCACCATCGGGTAGCGACAATGAGCAGTTCTTC. It specifies CASSPSGSDNEQFF.

The rearrangement links TRBV27 to TRBJ1-1; perhaps TRBD1 as D (5 bases). V lost 6 bases, J lost 1 base, and 21 bases lay in between. In germline, CDR1 is MNHEY, CDR2 SMNVEV (reference sequence). The CDR3 runs to 17 residues. CDR3 sequence: CASSSDRGRSGNTEAFF. The CDR3 bases are TGTGCCAGCAGCAGCGATCGGGGGAGAAGCGGGAACACTGAAGCTTTCTTT.

V gene TRBV30 combines with J gene TRBJ2-5, with 15 bases aligning to TRBD2. Germline V lookup: CDR1 GTSNPN, CDR2 SVGIG (reference sequence). This CDR3 is built from 17 residues. The junction had 10 bases not matched to a gene; V was cut back by 3 bases and J by 5 bases. CDR3 nucleotides: TGTGCCTGGAGCGGGACTAGCGGGGGGAGATTGCGGGAGACCCAGTACTTC. Protein product: CAWSGTSGGRLRETQYF.

The chain joins TRBV5-1 to TRBJ1-1; 7 bases agree with TRBD1. Trimming at V came to 4 bases and at J to 4 bases, leaving 7 bases not matched to a gene. Germline lookup yields CDR1 SGHRS and CDR2 YFSETQ. The CDR3 sequence is 14 residues long. The CDR3 coding sequence is TGCGCCAGCAGCCTGTACAGGGGTGGCACTGAAGCTTTCTTT. It is translated as CASSLYRGGTEAFF.

The chain recombines TRBV7-9 with TRBJ2-3, with 13 bases lining up with TRBD2. This CDR3 has 19 amino acids. The V and J ends lost 2 bases and 0 bases, in that order; junction bases with no gene match: 8. Looked up from germline, CDR1 is SEHNR and CDR2 is FQNEAQ (reference sequence). In nucleotides, the CDR3 is TGTGCCAGCAGCTTACGGCGACTAGCGGGGGGCTCTAGCACAGATACGCAGTATTTT. Protein: CASSLRRLAGGSSTDTQYF.

The chain carries TRBV7-9 and TRBJ2-1; D is perhaps TRBD2 (6 bases). Germline CDR1 is SEHNR and CDR2 is FQNEAQ (reference sequence). The CDR3 covers 15 residues. V was clipped by 1 base and J by 5 bases, with 12 bases between them. In DNA, the CDR3 is TGTGCCAGCAGCTTAGGATGGGGCGGGAACAATGAGCAGTTCTTC. Translating it yields CASSLGWGGNNEQFF.

This chain links TRBV3-1 (or the pseudogene TRBV3-2) with TRBJ2-3; a weak D match, TRBD1 (5 bases). Looked up from germline, CDR1 is LGHDT and CDR2 is YNNKEL (reference sequence). The V and J ends lost 8 bases and 1 base respectively, with 13 bases between them. CDR3 length equals 14 residues. The CDR3 spells CASSVGAGTDTQYF. The CDR3 region has the DNA TGTGCCAGCTCAGTTGGGGCCGGCACAGATACGCAGTATTTT.

This clone was recorded a few times. The rearrangement joins TRBV19 to TRBJ1-1, with 7 bases identical to TRBD1. Germline V gene data show CDR1 as LNHDA and CDR2 as SQIVND (reference sequence). With V trimmed by 4 bases and J by 1 base, 6 bases remained unmatched. CDR3 length: 15 residues. CDR3 bases: TGTGCCAGTAGTACGGCCCGACAGGGGAACACTGAAGCTTTCTTT. This translates into CASSTARQGNTEAFF.

The chain joins TRBV18 to TRBJ2-1; TRBD1 aligns across 7 bases. This CDR3 has 14 amino acids. Per the germline V gene, CDR1 is KGHSH and CDR2 is LQKENI. The junction had 5 bases not matched to a gene; V was cut back by 3 bases and J by 6 bases. Written as DNA, the CDR3 is TGTGCCAGCTCACCCCCCTACAGGGGCAATGAGCAGTTCTTC. This encodes CASSPPYRGNEQFF.

This chain links TRBV5-1 with TRBJ1-1, with 8 positions matching TRBD1. CDR1 SGHRS and CDR2 YFSETQ come from the germline V gene. Unmatched junction bases numbered 5, after V lost 4 bases and J lost 3 bases. There are 14 residues in the CDR3. The CDR3 bases are TGCGCCAGCAGCCTAAAGGGACAGGACACTGAAGCTTTCTTT. This gives the protein CASSLKGQDTEAFF.

This clone was detected only a few times. The chain couples TRBV10-1 to TRBJ1-1, with 7 bases matching TRBD1. This CDR3 is built from 14 residues. V lost 0 bases, J lost 10 bases, and 8 bases stayed unmatched. CDR1 WNHNN and CDR2 SYGVQD come from the germline V gene (reference sequence). Here the CDR3 DNA reads TGCGCCAGCAGTGAGTCCAGCCGACAGGGACGAGCTTTCTTT. It encodes CASSESSRQGRAFF.

CDR3: CASRDWQETQYF. CDR3 coding DNA: TGTGCCAGTAGAGACTGGCAAGAGACCCAGTACTTC. The chain has TRBV28 and TRBJ2-5; no clear D gene. The CDR3 is made up of 12 amino acids. Germline CDR1 reads MDHEN; CDR2 reads SYDVKM. V was clipped by 9 bases and J by 2 bases, with 10 bases between them.

The genes are TRBV5-6 and TRBJ1-2; 10 nucleotides line up with TRBD1. The CDR3 consists of 16 residues. Germline CDR1 reads SGHDT; CDR2 reads YYEEEE. Trimming at V came to 2 bases and at J to 7 bases, leaving 11 bases not matched to a gene. Written as DNA, the CDR3 is TGTGCCAGCAGCTTACCCATCGGGACAGGGGCGGGTGGCTACACCTTC. Protein product: CASSLPIGTGAGGYTF.

V usage is TRBV12-3 or TRBV12-4 and J usage is TRBJ1-5; 7 bases align to TRBD1. The trim removed 5 bases at V and 7 bases at J, leaving 5 bases unmatched. The CDR3 covers 13 residues. The CDR3 region has the DNA TGTGCCAGCAGTCTACAGGGGAACCAGCCCCAGCATTTT. This sequence encodes CASSLQGNQPQHF.

The chain has TRBV13 and TRBJ2-3; D may be TRBD2 (6 bases). V gave up 1 base and J gave up 0 bases, with 14 bases separating them. From germline, CDR1 is PRHDT and CDR2 FYEKMQ (reference sequence). There are 17 residues in the CDR3. Written as DNA, the CDR3 is TGTGCCAGCAGCTTAGCACCTCGGGCGGGGAGCACAGATACGCAGTATTTT. Its protein product is CASSLAPRAGSTDTQYF. The full variable domain, rest sourced from reference TRBV13 and TRBJ2-3, is AAGVIQSPRHLIKEKRETATLKCYPIPRHDTVYWYQQGPGQDPQFLISFYEKMQSDKGSIPDRFSAQQFSDYHSELNMSSLELGDSALYFCASSLAPRAGSTDTQYFGPGTRLTVL.

This clone was seen just once. The chain carries TRBV7-2 and TRBJ2-6; D not certain. The ends were cut back, 4 bases at V and 3 bases at J, with 4 bases in the middle. This CDR3 is 13 amino acids long. CDR1 SGHTA and CDR2 FQGNSA come from the germline V gene. Here the CDR3 DNA reads TGTGCCAGCAGCTCCTTTGGGGCCAACGTCCTGACTTTC. It specifies CASSSFGANVLTF.

For the CDR3, the DNA is TGTGCCAGCAGCTCCTTGGCATACACAGGGACGGACTATGGCTACACCTTC. Translation gives CASSSLAYTGTDYGYTF. The chain carries TRBV14 and TRBJ1-2; weak D call: TRBD1 (6 bases). This CDR3 region has 17 residues. Per germline, CDR1 SGHDN and CDR2 FVKESK. The V end lost 5 bases, the J end lost 3 bases, and 22 bases lay between the germline ends.